This TCR beta chain was recorded in a study of Ad26.COV2.S vaccination and SARS-CoV-2 variants. Study details: In the study, Ad26.COV2.S was injected intramuscularly once, or twice 56 days apart.

Study-wide findings and caveats: Ad26.COV2.S recipients had broader spike-specific TCRs (P = 0.0014).

V lost 3 bases to trimming and J lost 6 bases, with 20 bases between them. Germline CDR1 LNHDA, CDR2 SQIVND (reference sequence). The CDR3 is 16 residues long. Specified treatment: 15 to 20 received Ad26.COV2.S at low or high dose, single or two shots; 5 received placebo; per-sample allocation not given. Material that was analyzed had been drawn on day 63 after the first vaccine or placebo injection. Details on this clone: Antigen: not known.

Clones were read by immunoSEQ multiplex PCR, and TCRdb kept only the in-frame ones, dropping some. The table records fewer than 400,000 clones, approximately 90% of them present only once. The source was peripheral blood, collected in a trial of Ad26.COV2.S vaccine versus placebo. This receptor was identified in a person aged 18-65 years who received the Ad26.COV2.S COVID-19 vaccine or a placebo. The chain carries TRBV19 and TRBJ1-2; a weak D match, TRBD1 (6 bases). CDR3 nucleotide sequence: TGTGCCAGTAGTATCATGGGGGGTACAGGGACGGATGGCTACACCTTC. Its translation is CASSIMGGTGTDGYTF.